The 10 T cell receptor beta chains below all came from one sample that was sequenced in a study of T cell responses to AZD1222 COVID-19 vaccine. Data came from immunoSEQ multiplex PCR; TCRdb stores just in-frame clones and leaves some out. The profile covers around 110,000 clones, with approximately 85% appearing a single time and under 4.5% taken by the ten largest. The sample here was peripheral blood, taken on day 0 of MenACWY control vaccination. Receptors originate from an adult in good health.

The V call is TRBV15, the J call TRBJ2-5, with 13 bases identical to TRBD2. The CDR3 loop spans 19 amino acids. Trimming removed 0 bases from V and 3 bases from J; junction bases left unmatched: 10. Germline CDR1 and CDR2: LNHNV and YYDKDF (reference sequence). The CDR3 DNA reads TGTGCCACCAGCAGAGATTCGGAACTAGCGGGGGGGCAGGAAGAGACCCAGTACTTC. It yields the protein CATSRDSELAGGQEETQYF.

The CDR3 DNA is TGTGCCAGCAGCCAGAGTGGGACAGGGGGGGACACCATATATTTT. The encoded protein is CASSQSGTGGDTIYF. The J gene is TRBJ1-3, the V gene TRBV4-2, with 11 bases matching TRBD1. This CDR3 is 15 amino acids long. Germline V gene lookup returns CDR1 LGHNA and CDR2 YNFKEQ. Trimming took 3 bases from V and 8 from J; bases not matched to a gene: 6.

The chain carries TRBV4-2 and TRBJ1-4; D call uncertain. Germline CDR1 reads LGHNA; CDR2 reads YNFKEQ. This CDR3 spans 16 amino acids. V lost 2 bases and J 2 bases, leaving 12 bases between the germline ends. CDR3 region: CASSQLDHKTNEKLFF. In DNA, the CDR3 is TGTGCCAGCAGCCAACTCGACCACAAGACTAATGAAAAACTGTTTTTT.

The V call is TRBV30, the J call TRBJ2-1, with 9 nucleotides matching TRBD1. The CDR3 contains 17 residues. CDR1 and CDR2 (germline): GTSNPN, SVGIG (reference sequence). J was trimmed by 7 bases and V by 5 bases; bases with no gene match: 18. CDR3 in amino acids: CAWATGQGDPTLNEQFF. CDR3 in DNA: TGTGCCTGGGCGACGGGACAGGGAGATCCTACTCTGAATGAGCAGTTCTTC. The full variable domain, completed using reference TRBV30 and TRBJ2-1, is SQTIHQWPATLVQPVGSPLSLECTVEGTSNPNLYWYRQAAGRGLQLLFYSVGIGQISSEVPQNLSASRPQDRQFILSSKKLLLSDSGFYLCAWATGQGDPTLNEQFFGPGTRLTVL.

This chain links TRBV7-2 with TRBJ2-7; 11 bases are a match to TRBD1. The CDR3 consists of 16 residues. J lost 7 bases, V lost 6 bases, and 14 bases had no gene match. Germline V gives CDR1 SGHTA, CDR2 FQGNSA. CDR3 coding DNA: TGTGCCAGCAGTTTCACCACCGGGACAGGGGGGTCGGAGCAGTACTTC. Translated: CASSFTTGTGGSEQYF.

The chain uses TRBV6-5 and TRBJ1-1; the D is unclear. Trimming shortened V by 0 bases and J by 0 bases, and 11 bases separated the two germline ends. Germline V gene sequence: CDR1 MNHEY, CDR2 SVGAGI. The CDR3 loop spans 16 amino acids. This chain's CDR3 is CASSYSSPRMNTEAFF. CDR3 DNA: TGTGCCAGCAGTTACTCCTCTCCACGGATGAACACTGAAGCTTTCTTT.

The V and J genes are TRBV6-5 and TRBJ1-5; 7 bases fit TRBD1. The germline gives CDR1 MNHEY, CDR2 SVGAGI. V lost 6 bases to trimming and J lost 5 bases; unmatched junction nucleotides: 10. CDR3 length: 15 amino acids. CDR3 DNA: TGTGCCAGCAGGCCGTTGACAGGGACTTATCAGCCCCAGCATTTT. This sequence encodes CASRPLTGTYQPQHF.

The rearrangement joins TRBV18 to TRBJ2-1; 13 positions agree with TRBD2. The CDR3 runs 16 residues. The V and J ends lost 3 bases and 5 bases, in that order; junction bases with no gene match: 4. The V gene's germline CDR1 is KGHSH and CDR2 LQKENI. CDR3 DNA sequence: TGTGCCAGCTCACCTCGCGGGACTAGCGGGGACAATGAGCAGTTCTTC. Amino acids: CASSPRGTSGDNEQFF.

The V gene is TRBV18, the J gene TRBJ2-3; no reliable D call. Trimming took off 3 bases at V and 6 bases at J, with 10 bases between the two ends. Germline lookup yields CDR1 KGHSH and CDR2 LQKENI. The CDR3 runs 13 residues. CDR3 coding DNA: TGTGCCAGCTCACCCCCGGTCGGGGATACGCAGTATTTT. Encoded protein: CASSPPVGDTQYF.

The chain employs TRBV7-8 and TRBJ1-3; D is perhaps TRBD1 (5 bases). The germline V and J ends were trimmed by 5 bases and 0 bases, with 17 bases remaining between them. The CDR3 consists of 17 residues. The germline gives CDR1 SGHVS, CDR2 FQNEAQ. CDR3: CASSHLGGTYSGNTIYF. Written as DNA, the CDR3 is TGTGCCAGCAGCCACCTCGGGGGGACCTACTCTGGAAACACCATATATTTT.